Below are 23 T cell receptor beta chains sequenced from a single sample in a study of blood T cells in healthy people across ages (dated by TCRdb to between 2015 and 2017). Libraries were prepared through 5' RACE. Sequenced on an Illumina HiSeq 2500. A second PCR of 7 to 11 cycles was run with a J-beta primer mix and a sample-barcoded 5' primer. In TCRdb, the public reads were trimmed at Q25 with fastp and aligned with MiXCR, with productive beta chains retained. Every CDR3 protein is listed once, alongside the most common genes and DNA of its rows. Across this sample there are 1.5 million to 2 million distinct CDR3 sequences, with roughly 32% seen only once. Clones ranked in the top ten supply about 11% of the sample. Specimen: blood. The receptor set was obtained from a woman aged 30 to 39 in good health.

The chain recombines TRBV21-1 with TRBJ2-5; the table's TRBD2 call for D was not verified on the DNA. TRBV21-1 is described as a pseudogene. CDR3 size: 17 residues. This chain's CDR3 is CASSNLGLADFGETQYF. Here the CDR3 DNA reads TGTGCCAGCAGCAACCTCGGACTAGCGGACTTTGGGGAGACCCAGTACTTC.

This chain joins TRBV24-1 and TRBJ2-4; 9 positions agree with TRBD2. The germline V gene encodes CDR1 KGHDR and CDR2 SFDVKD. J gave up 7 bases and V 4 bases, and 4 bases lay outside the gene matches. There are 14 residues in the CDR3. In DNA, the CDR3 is TGTGCCACCAGTGAAAGGGGACTAGCTAACATTCAGTACTTC. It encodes CATSERGLANIQYF.

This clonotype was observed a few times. Written as DNA, the CDR3 is TGTGCCAGCCCAGATCCTTTAAATGAGCAGTTCTTC. It translates to CASPDPLNEQFF. V and J are TRBV11-2 and TRBJ2-1, with D uncertain. V shed 8 bases and J shed 7 bases, with 12 bases lying between them. Germline loops: CDR1 SGHAT, CDR2 FQNNGV. There are 12 residues in the CDR3.

The CDR3 DNA reads TGTGCCAGCAGCTCTCCGACTATTTCCTACGAGCAGTACTTC. As protein: CASSSPTISYEQYF. V is TRBV11-2 and J is TRBJ2-7, with D possibly matching TRBD2 (5 bases). CDR3 length: 14 amino acids. V was pared by 4 bases and J by 1 base, with 11 bases between. From germline, CDR1 is SGHAT and CDR2 FQNNGV.

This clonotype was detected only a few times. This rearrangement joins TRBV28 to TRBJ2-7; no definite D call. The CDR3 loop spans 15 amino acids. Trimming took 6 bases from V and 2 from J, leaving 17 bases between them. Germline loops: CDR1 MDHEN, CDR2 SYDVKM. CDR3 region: CASSPLPPFAYEQYF. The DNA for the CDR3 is TGTGCCAGCAGCCCACTCCCGCCCTTCGCCTACGAGCAGTACTTC.

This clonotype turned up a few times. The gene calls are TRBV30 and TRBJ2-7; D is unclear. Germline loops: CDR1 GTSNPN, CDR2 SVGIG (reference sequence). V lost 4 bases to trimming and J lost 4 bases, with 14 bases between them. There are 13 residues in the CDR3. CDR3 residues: CAWNIRAKYEQYF. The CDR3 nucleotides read TGTGCCTGGAATATACGGGCCAAGTACGAGCAGTACTTC. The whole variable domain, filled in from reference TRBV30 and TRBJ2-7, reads SQTIHQWPATLVQPVGSPLSLECTVEGTSNPNLYWYRQAAGRGLQLLFYSVGIGQISSEVPQNLSASRPQDRQFILSSKKLLLSDSGFYLCAWNIRAKYEQYFGPGTRLTVT.

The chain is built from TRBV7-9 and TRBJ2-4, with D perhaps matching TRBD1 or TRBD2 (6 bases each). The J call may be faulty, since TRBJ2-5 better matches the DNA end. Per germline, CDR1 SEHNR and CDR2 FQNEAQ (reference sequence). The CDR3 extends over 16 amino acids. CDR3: CASSLGGGPIKETQYF. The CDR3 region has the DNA TGTGCCAGCAGCTTAGGAGGGGGGCCTATTAAAGAGACCCAGTACTTC.

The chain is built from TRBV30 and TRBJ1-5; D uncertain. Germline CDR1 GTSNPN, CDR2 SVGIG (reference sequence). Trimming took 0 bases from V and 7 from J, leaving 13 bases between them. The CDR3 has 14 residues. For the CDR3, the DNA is TGTGCCTGGAGTGTACCGTCGAGGAGCCAGCCCCAGCATTTT. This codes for CAWSVPSRSQPQHF.

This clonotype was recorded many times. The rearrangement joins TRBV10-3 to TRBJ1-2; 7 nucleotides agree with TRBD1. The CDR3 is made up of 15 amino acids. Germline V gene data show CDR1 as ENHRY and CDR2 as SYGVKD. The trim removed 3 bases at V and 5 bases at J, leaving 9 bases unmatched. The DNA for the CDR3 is TGTGCCATCAGTGAAGGGGTAACAGGGGAGTATGGCTACACCTTC. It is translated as CAISEGVTGEYGYTF.

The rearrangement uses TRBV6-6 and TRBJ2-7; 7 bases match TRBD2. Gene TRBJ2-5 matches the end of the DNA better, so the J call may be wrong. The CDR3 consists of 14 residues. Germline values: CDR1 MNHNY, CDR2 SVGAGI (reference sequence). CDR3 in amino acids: CASSPSLAEETQYF. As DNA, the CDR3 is TGTGCCAGCAGCCCCAGCCTAGCGGAAGAGACCCAGTACTTC.

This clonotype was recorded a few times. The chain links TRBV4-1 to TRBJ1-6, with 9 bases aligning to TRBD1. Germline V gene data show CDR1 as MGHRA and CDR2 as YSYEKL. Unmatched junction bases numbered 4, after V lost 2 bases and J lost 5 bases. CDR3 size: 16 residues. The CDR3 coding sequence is TGCGCCAGCAGCCAACTAGGGGACAGGGATAATTCACCCCTCCACTTT. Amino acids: CASSQLGDRDNSPLHF.

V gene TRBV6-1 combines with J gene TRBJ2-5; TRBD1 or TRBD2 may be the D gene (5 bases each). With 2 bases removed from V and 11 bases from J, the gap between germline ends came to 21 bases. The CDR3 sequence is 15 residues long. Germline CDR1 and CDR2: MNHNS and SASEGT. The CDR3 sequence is CASSEMGPALNEQYF. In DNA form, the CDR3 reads TGTGCCAGCAGTGAAATGGGACCAGCTCTCAATGAGCAGTACTTC.

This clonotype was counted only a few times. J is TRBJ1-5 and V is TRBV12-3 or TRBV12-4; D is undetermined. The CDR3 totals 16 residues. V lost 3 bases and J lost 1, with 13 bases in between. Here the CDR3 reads CASSLVGRSSNQPQHF. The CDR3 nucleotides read TGTGCCAGCAGTTTGGTGGGAAGATCCAGCAATCAGCCCCAGCATTTT.

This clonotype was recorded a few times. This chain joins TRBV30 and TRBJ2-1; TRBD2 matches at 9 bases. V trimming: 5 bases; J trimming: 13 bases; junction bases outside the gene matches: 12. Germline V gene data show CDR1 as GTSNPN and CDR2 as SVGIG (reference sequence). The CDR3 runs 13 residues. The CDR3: CAWAPQLAGSQFF. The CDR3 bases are TGTGCCTGGGCCCCCCAGCTAGCGGGATCCCAGTTCTTC.

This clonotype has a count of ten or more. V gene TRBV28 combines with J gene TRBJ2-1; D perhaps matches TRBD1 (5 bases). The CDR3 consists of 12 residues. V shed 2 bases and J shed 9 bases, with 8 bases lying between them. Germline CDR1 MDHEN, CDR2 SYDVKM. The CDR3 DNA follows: TGTGCCAGCAGTTTAATTAGGGGTGAGCAGTTCTTC. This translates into CASSLIRGEQFF.

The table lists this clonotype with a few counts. As DNA, the CDR3 is TGTGCCAGCATTCGAGTCTATGAGCAGTTCTTC. Protein sequence: CASIRVYEQFF. J is TRBJ2-1 and V is TRBV2; D not certain. The CDR3 spans 11 residues. Germline V gene lookup returns CDR1 SNHLY and CDR2 FYNNEI. Trimming stripped 7 bases from V and 8 bases from J, with 9 bases between.

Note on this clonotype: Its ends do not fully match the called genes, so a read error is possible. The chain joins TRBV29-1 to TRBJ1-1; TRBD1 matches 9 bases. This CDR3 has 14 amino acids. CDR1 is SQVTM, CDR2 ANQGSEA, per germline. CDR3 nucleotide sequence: TGCGGCGTTGATTGGGACAGGGCTAACACTGAAGCTTTCTTT. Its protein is CGVDWDRANTEAFF.

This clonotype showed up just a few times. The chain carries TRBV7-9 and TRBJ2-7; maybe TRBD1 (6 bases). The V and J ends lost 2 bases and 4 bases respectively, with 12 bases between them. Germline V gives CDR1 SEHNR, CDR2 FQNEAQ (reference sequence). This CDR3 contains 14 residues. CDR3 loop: CASSLLQGRYEQYF. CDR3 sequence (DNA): TGTGCCAGCAGCTTACTACAGGGTAGATACGAGCAGTACTTC. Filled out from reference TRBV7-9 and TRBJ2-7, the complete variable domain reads DTGVSQNPRHKITKRGQNVTFRCDPISEHNRLYWYRQTLGQGPEFLTYFQNEAQLEKSRLLSDRFSAERPKGSFSTLEIQRTEQGDSAMYLCASSLLQGRYEQYFGPGTRLTVT.

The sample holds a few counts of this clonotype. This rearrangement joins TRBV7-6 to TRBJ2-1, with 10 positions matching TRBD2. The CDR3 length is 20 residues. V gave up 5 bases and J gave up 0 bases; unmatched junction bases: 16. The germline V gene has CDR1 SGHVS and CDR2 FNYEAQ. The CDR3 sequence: CASSDIRLAGVSSSYNEQFF. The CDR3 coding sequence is TGTGCCAGCAGCGACATAAGGCTAGCGGGGGTTTCCAGCTCCTACAATGAGCAGTTCTTC.

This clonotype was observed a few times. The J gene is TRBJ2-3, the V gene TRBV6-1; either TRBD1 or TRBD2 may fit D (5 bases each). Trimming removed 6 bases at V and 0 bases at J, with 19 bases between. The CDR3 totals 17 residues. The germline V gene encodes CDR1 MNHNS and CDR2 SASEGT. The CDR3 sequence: CASRLSPPGASTDTQYF. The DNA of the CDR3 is TGTGCCAGCAGACTCTCACCTCCCGGGGCTAGCACAGATACGCAGTATTTT.

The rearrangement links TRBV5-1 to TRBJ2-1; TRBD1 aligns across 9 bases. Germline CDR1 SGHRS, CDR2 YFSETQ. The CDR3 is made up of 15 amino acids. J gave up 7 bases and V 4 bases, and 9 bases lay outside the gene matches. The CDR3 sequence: CASSVTGGSGNEQFF. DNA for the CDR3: TGCGCCAGCAGCGTCACAGGGGGCTCAGGGAATGAGCAGTTCTTC.

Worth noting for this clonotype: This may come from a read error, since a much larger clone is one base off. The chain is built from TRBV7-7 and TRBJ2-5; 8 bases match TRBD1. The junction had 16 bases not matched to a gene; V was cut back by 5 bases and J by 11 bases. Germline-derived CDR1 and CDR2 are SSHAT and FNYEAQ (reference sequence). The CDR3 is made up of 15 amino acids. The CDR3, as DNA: TGTGCCAGCAGCGTAGACAGGGGCGAATACAATGAGCAGTACTTC. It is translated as CASSVDRGEYNEQYF.

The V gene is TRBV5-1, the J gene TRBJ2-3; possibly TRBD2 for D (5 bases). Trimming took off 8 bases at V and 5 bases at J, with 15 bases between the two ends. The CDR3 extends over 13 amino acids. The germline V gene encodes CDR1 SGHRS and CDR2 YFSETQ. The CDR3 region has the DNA TGCGCCAGTCAGCCAAATCGGGAAGATACGCAGTATTTT. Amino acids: CASQPNREDTQYF.